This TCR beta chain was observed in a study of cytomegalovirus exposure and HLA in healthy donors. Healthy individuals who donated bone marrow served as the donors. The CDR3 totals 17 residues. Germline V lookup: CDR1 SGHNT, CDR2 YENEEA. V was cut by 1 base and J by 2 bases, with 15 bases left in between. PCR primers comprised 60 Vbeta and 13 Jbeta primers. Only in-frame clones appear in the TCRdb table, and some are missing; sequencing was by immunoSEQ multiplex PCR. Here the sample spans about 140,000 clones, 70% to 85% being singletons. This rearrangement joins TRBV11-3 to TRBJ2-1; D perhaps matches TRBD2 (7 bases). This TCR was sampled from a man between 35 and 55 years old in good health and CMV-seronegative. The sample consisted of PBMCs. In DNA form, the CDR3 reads TGTGCCAGCAGCTTAGGGGCGGGGGCGGAACCCTACAATGAGCAGTTCTTC. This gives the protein CASSLGAGAEPYNEQFF. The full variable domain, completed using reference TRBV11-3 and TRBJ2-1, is EAGVVQSPRYKIIEKKQPVAFWCNPISGHNTLYWYLQNLGQGPELLIRYENEEAVDDSQLPKDRFSAERLKGVDSTLKIQPAELGDSAVYLCASSLGAGAEPYNEQFFGPGTRLTVL.